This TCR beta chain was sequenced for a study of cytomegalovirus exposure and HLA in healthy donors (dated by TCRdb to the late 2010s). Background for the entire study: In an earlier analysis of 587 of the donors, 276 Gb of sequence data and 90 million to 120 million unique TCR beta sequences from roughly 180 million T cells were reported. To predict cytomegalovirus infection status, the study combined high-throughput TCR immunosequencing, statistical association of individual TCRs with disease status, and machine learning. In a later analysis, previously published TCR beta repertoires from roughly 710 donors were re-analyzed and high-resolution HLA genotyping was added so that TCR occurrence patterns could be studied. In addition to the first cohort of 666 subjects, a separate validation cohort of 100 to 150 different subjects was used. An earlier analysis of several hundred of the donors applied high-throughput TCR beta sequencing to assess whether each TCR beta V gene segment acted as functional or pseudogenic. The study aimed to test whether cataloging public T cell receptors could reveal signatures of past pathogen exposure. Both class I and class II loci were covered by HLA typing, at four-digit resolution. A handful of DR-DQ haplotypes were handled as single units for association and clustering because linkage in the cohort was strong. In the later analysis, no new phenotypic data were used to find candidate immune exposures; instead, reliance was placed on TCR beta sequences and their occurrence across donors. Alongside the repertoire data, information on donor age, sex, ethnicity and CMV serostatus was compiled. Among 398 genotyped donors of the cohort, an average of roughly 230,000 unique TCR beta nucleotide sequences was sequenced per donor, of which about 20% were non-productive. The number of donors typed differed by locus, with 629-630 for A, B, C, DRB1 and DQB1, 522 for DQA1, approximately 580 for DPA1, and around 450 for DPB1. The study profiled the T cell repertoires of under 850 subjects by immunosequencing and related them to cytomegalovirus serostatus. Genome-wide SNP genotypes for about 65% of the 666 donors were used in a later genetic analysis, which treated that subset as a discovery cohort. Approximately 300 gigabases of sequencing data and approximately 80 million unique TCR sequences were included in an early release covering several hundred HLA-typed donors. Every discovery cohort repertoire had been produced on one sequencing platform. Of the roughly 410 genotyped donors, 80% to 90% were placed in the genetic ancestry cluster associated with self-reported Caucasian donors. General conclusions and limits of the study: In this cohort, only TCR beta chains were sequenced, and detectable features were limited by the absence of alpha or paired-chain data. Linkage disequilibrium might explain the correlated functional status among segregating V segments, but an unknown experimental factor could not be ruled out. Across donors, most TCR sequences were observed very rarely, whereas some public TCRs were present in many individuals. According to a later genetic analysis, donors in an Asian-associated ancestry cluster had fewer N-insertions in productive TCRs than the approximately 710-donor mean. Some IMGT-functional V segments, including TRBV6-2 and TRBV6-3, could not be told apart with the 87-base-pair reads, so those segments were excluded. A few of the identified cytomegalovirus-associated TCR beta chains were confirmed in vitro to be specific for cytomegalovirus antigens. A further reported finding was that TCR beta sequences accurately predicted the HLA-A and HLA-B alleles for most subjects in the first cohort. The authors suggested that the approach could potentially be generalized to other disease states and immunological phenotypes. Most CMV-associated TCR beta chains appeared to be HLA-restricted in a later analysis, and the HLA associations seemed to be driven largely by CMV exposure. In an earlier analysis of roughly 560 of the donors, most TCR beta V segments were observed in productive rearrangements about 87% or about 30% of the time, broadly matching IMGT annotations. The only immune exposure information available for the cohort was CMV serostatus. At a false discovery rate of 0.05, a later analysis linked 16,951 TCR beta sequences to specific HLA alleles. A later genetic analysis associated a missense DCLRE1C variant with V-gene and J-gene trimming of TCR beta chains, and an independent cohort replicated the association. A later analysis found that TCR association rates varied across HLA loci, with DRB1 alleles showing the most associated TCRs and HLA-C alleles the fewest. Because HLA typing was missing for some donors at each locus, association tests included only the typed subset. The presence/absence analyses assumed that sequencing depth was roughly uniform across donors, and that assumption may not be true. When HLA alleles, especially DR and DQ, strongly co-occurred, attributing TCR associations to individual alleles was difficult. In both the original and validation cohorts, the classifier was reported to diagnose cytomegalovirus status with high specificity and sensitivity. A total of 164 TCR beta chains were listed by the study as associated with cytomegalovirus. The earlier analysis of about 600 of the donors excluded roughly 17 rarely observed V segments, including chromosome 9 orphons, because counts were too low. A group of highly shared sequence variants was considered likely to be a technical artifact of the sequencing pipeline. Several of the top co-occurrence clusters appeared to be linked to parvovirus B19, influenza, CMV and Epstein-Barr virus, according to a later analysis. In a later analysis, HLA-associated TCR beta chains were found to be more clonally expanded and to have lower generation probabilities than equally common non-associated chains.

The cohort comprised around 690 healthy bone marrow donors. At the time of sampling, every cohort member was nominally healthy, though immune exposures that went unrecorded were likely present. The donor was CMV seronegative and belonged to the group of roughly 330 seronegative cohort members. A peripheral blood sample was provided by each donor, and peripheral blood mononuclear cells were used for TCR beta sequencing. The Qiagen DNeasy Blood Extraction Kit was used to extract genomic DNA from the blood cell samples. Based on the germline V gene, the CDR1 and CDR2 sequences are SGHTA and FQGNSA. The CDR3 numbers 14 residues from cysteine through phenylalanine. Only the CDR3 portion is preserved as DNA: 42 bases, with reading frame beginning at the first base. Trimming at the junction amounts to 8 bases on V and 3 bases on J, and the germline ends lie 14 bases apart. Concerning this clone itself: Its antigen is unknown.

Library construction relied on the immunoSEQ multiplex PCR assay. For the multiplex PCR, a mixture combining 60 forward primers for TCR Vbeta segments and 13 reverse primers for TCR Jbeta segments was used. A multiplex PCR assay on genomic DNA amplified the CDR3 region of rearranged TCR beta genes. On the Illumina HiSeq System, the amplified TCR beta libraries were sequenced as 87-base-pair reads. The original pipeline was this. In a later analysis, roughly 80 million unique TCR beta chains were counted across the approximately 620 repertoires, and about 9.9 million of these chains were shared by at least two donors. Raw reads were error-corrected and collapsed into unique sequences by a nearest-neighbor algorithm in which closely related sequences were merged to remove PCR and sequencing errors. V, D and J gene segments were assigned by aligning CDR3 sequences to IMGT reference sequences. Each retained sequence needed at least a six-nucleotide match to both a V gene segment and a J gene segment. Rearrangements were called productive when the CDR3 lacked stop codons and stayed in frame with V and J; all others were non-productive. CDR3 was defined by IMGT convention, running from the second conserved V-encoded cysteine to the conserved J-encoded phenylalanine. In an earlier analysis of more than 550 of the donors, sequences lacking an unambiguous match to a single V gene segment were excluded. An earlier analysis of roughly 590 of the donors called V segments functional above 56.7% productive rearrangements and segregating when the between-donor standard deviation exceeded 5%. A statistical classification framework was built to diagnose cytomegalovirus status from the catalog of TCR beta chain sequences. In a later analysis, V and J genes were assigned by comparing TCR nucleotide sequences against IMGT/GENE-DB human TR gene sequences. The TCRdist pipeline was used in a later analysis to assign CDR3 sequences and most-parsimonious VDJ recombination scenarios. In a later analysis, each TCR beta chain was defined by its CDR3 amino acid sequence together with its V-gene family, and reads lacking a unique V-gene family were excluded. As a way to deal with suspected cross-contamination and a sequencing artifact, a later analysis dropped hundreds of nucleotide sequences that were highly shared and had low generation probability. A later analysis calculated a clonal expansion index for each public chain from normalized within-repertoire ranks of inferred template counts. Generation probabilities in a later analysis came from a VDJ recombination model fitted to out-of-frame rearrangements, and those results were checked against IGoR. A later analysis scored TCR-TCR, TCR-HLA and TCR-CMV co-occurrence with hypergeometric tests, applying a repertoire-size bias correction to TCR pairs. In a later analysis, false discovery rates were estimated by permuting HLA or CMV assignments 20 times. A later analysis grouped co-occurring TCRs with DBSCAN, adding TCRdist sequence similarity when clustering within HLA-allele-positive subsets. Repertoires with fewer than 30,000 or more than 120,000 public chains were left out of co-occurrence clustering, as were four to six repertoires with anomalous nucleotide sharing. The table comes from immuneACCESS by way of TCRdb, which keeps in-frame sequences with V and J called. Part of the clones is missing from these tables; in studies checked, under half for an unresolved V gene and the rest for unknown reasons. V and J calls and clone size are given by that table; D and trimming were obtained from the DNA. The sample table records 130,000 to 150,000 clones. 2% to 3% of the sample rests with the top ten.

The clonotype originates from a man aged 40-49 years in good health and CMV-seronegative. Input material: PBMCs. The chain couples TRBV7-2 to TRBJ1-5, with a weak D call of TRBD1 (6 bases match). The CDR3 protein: CASGRTENNQPQHF. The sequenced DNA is TGTGCCAGCGGGCGGACAGAGAACAATCAGCCCCAGCATTTT.